This T cell receptor beta chain emerged from a study of blood T cell repertoires in COVID-19. In the study overall: There were acute and convalescent COVID-19 samples, and they came from the United States, Italy and Spain. T cells, B-cell-depleted T cells, or PBMCs supplied cDNA or gDNA.

This CDR3 is 17 amino acids long. Germline V CDR1 and CDR2: MNHEY, SVGEGT. J was trimmed by 2 bases and V by 3 bases; bases with no gene match: 7. As processed by the authors: By means of reference gene primer amplification, nucleated cell counts were estimated. The data were produced by immunoSEQ multiplex PCR, yet TCRdb's version contains in-frame clones alone and is incomplete. V and J calls and clone size are given by that table; D and trimming were obtained from the DNA. The data hold about 200,000 clones, with 70% to 85% observed a single time. Sequencing input: peripheral blood. The rearrangement joins TRBV6-2 or TRBV6-3 to TRBJ2-3, with TRBD2 matching 11 bases. The TCR sequence derives from a human donor with acute or convalescent COVID-19. The donor label of this sample is uncertain. The CDR3 region has the DNA TGTGCCAGCAGTTATTCTCTAGCGGGAGGCCTCACAGATACGCAGTATTTT. Protein product: CASSYSLAGGLTDTQYF.